This T cell receptor (beta chain) was found in a study of identical twins. Notes on the study in general: Twins shared out-of-frame alpha sequences with excess low generation probability. Model-predicted out-of-frame TCR alpha sharing fell below observed values in monozygotic twins. A cross-sectional statistical analysis, not follow-up of the same donors, supported the conclusions.

This clonotype was picked up a small number of times. The antigen is undetermined. Unique molecular identifiers were present on the cDNA, and a universal primer site came from template switching. TCRdb re-called the 5' RACE reads with MiXCR, one entry per CDR3 protein. The sample holds nearly 900,000 distinct CDR3 sequences; approximately 13% are singletons and the top ten take roughly 1.5%. This sample was also put to use in a study of yellow fever vaccine responses in identical twins.

This TCR was sampled from a woman aged 18-29 years in good health. Sequencing was carried out using PBMCs.

CDR3 loop: CASSLGGLQGVKIYNEQFF. The CDR3 nucleotides are TGTGCCAGCAGCTTAGGAGGGTTACAGGGTGTCAAAATATACAATGAGCAGTTCTTC. The V gene is TRBV5-4, the J gene TRBJ2-1, with D perhaps being TRBD1 or TRBD2 (6 bases each). Germline CDR1 is SGHNT and CDR2 is YYREEE (reference sequence). This CDR3 spans 19 amino acids. The germline V and J ends were trimmed by 2 bases and 4 bases, with 25 bases remaining between them. Full variable domain (missing parts from reference TRBV5-4 and TRBJ2-1): ETGVTQSPTHLIKTRGQQVTLRCSSQSGHNTVSWYQQALGQGPQFIFQYYREEENGRGNFPPRFSGLQFPNYSSELNVNALELDDSALYLCASSLGGLQGVKIYNEQFFGPGTRLTVL.